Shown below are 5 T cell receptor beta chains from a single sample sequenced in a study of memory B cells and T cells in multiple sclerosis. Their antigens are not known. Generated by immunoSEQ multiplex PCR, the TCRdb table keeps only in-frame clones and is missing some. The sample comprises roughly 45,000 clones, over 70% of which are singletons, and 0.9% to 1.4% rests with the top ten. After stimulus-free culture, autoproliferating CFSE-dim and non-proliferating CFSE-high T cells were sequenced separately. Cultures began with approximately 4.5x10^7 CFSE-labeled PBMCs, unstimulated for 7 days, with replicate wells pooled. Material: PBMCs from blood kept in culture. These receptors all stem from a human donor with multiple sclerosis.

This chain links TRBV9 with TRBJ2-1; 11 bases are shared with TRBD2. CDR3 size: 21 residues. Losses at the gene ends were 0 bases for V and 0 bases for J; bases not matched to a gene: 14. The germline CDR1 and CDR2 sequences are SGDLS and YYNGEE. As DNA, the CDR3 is TGTGCCAGCAGCGTAGAAGGTAGCACTAGCGGGGGCCCGAGCTCCTACAATGAGCAGTTCTTC. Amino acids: CASSVEGSTSGGPSSYNEQFF.

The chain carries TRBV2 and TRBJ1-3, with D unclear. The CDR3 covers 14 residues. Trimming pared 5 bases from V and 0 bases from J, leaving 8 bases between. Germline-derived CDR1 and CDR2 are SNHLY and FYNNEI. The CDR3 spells CASSRPSSGNTIYF. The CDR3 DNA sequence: TGTGCCAGCAGTAGGCCCAGCTCTGGAAACACCATATATTTT.

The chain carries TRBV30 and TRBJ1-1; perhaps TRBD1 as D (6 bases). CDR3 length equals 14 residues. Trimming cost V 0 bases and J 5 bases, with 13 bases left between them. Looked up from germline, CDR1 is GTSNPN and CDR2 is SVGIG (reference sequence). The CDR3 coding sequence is TGTGCCTGGAGTGTAGTTGTACAGGGAACTGAAGCTTTCTTT. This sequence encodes CAWSVVVQGTEAFF.

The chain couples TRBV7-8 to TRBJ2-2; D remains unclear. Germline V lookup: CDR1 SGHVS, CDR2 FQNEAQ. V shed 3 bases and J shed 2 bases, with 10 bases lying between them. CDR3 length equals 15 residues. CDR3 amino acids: CASSFTRPNTGELFF. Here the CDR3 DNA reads TGTGCCAGCAGCTTTACAAGACCAAACACCGGGGAGCTGTTTTTT.

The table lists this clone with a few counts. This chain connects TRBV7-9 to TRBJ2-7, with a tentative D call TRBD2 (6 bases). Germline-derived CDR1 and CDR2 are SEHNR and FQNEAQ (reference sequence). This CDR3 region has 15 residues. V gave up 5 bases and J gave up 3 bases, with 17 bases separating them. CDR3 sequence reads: CASSPPGGESYEQYF. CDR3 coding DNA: TGTGCCAGCAGCCCACCCGGGGGAGAGAGCTACGAGCAGTACTTC.